Presented here are 2 T cell receptor beta chains from one specimen sequenced in a study of breast tumors, draining lymph nodes, adjacent tissues. In TCRdb, the multiplex PCR reads were re-called with MiXCR into one record per CDR3 protein. The sample carries approximately 88,000 distinct CDR3 sequences, approximately 29% recorded once. Samples came from axillary lymph nodes draining the breast cancer. Specimen: axillary lymph node tissue. Receptors originate from a female donor with breast cancer. Some clones in this sample may be carry-over from other donors' samples.

In this sample, this clonotype turned up many times. The V and J genes are TRBV2 and TRBJ1-6, with a tentative D call TRBD1 (5 bases). The germline CDR1 and CDR2 sequences are SNHLY and FYNNEI. There are 15 residues in the CDR3. The V gene lost 1 base and the J gene lost 9 bases, with 13 bases spanning the gap. DNA for the CDR3: TGTGCCAGCAGTGAAGACCAGGGCTCTAGTTCACCCCTCCACTTT. Protein product: CASSEDQGSSSPLHF.

In the case of this clonotype: A read error is possible here, since a much larger clone lies one base away. This sequence joins TRBV12-3 or TRBV12-4 and TRBJ2-4; weak D call: TRBD2 (6 bases). The CDR3 is 14 amino acids. V gave up 3 bases and J gave up 13 bases, with 19 bases separating them. The chain's CDR3 is CASSLSGGARVQYF. The CDR3 DNA is TGTGCCAGCAGTTTGTCTGGCGGGGCTCGAGTCCAGTACTTC.